The sequence of this T cell receptor beta chain was determined in a study of T cell responses to AZD1222 COVID-19 vaccine. Overall study results and limits: Across spike, vaccine-associated CD4 TCRs were found, dominant at 160-218 and 743-854.

Remarks on this clone: The antigen is not known.

This CDR3 region has 22 residues. Per germline, CDR1 SGHVS and CDR2 FQNEAQ. V trimming: 6 bases; J trimming: 0 bases; junction bases outside the gene matches: 22. The method was immunoSEQ multiplex PCR; TCRdb's version includes in-frame clones alone and lacks a portion of them. In the table there are 150,000 or so clones, 92% of which are singletons. The chain combines TRBV7-8 with TRBJ2-3; 12 positions match TRBD2. This TCR was recovered from an adult in good health. This specimen consisted of peripheral blood, obtained on day 0 of AZD1222 vaccination. CDR3 sequence (DNA): TGTGCCAGCAGTCCAAGACTAGCGGGGGCCACCCCGCCGACCACTAGCACAGATACGCAGTATTTT. Translating gives CASSPRLAGATPPTTSTDTQYF.